The 19 T cell receptor beta chains in this list originate from one sample, sequenced in a study of blood T cell repertoires in COVID-19. The data were produced by immunoSEQ multiplex PCR, yet TCRdb's version contains in-frame clones alone and is incomplete. The data contain 150,000 or so clones, roughly four fifths of them singletons. Sequenced sample: PBMCs or T cells enriched from blood (not recorded which). The source of these receptors is a man aged 50-59 years who had recovered from COVID-19.

This chain uses TRBV18 with TRBJ2-5; D gene ambiguous. CDR3 size: 14 residues. V dropped 0 bases and J dropped 1 base, with 6 bases sitting between them. Per the germline V gene, CDR1 is KGHSH and CDR2 is LQKENI. As DNA, the CDR3 is TGTGCCAGCTCACCACCCCCGGGCCAAGAGACCCAGTACTTC. It yields the protein CASSPPPGQETQYF.

The chain combines TRBV18 with TRBJ2-3, with 9 nucleotides matching TRBD1. J gave up 4 bases and V 0 bases, and 5 bases lay outside the gene matches. Germline CDR1 KGHSH, CDR2 LQKENI. The CDR3 consists of 16 residues. The CDR3 is CASSPPYGTGSDTQYF. Here the CDR3 DNA reads TGTGCCAGCTCACCACCTTACGGGACAGGGTCAGATACGCAGTATTTT.

The gene calls are TRBV4-2 and TRBJ2-2; 8 nucleotides align to TRBD2. This CDR3 spans 17 amino acids. Germline V lookup: CDR1 LGHNA, CDR2 YNFKEQ. V lost 1 base, J lost 5 bases, and 9 bases stayed unmatched. This chain's CDR3 is CASSQGTSSRGTGELFF. The CDR3 bases are TGTGCCAGCAGCCAAGGGACTAGCTCCAGGGGTACCGGGGAGCTGTTTTTT.

Of note for this clone: Distinct nucleotide sequences in the sample also encode this CDR3. This chain joins TRBV19 and TRBJ2-5, with D perhaps matching TRBD1 (6 bases). This CDR3 region has 13 residues. V was clipped by 2 bases and J by 2 bases, with 6 bases between them. Germline V gene lookup returns CDR1 LNHDA and CDR2 SQIVND (reference sequence). CDR3 region: CASSITGQETQYF. For the CDR3, the DNA is TGTGCCAGTAGTATAACAGGGCAAGAGACCCAGTACTTC.

This chain uses TRBV4-1 with TRBJ2-1, with D perhaps matching TRBD2 (5 bases). CDR1 is MGHRA, CDR2 YSYEKL, per germline. The length of the CDR3 is 15 residues. Trimming shortened V by 4 bases and J by 0 bases, and 10 bases separated the two germline ends. CDR3 sequence reads: CASSPLGLSYNEQFF. The DNA of the CDR3 is TGCGCCAGCAGCCCTCTCGGACTCTCCTACAATGAGCAGTTCTTC.

The count of this clone is one. The CDR3 coding sequence is TGTGCCAGCACCACCCGGGAGACAAACTATGGCTACACCTTC. Its translation: CASTTRETNYGYTF. This chain joins TRBV28 and TRBJ1-2; D call uncertain. Between the trimmed V and J ends, which lost 7 bases and 2 bases, there was a span of 14 bases. The CDR3 covers 14 residues. Germline-derived CDR1 and CDR2 are MDHEN and SYDVKM.

V is TRBV14 and J is TRBJ2-5; possibly TRBD1 for D (6 bases). CDR3 size: 13 residues. The germline V gene has CDR1 SGHDN and CDR2 FVKESK. V lost 0 bases and J 9 bases, leaving 11 bases between the germline ends. The CDR3 coding sequence is TGTGCCAGCAGCCAAGACATCTACAGGGCCCAGTACTTC. Translated: CASSQDIYRAQYF.

This clone was found once. The chain joins TRBV2 to TRBJ2-1, with D tentatively TRBD2 (5 bases). CDR3 size: 15 residues. Germline values: CDR1 SNHLY, CDR2 FYNNEI. V lost 3 bases, J lost 4 bases, and 13 bases lay in between. CDR3 sequence: CASSDMRGPYNEQFF. Written as DNA, the CDR3 is TGTGCCAGCAGTGATATGCGCGGGCCTTACAATGAGCAGTTCTTC.

This chain links TRBV4-1 with TRBJ2-7, with 8 bases that match TRBD1. This CDR3 contains 16 residues. J lost 5 bases, V lost 4 bases, and 13 bases had no gene match. In germline, CDR1 is MGHRA, CDR2 YSYEKL. The CDR3 nucleotides are TGCGCCAGCAGCCTTATAAATCCAGGGGGCCGGAACGAGCAGTACTTC. Protein product: CASSLINPGGRNEQYF.

This sequence joins TRBV6-4 and TRBJ2-3; possible D gene TRBD1, 6 bases. The length of the CDR3 is 13 residues. The V end was cut by 5 bases, the J end by 4 bases, with 10 bases between. From germline, CDR1 is MRHNA and CDR2 SNTAGT. Written as DNA, the CDR3 is TGTGCCAGCAGTCACAGGGCAGCAGATACGCAGTATTTT. This encodes CASSHRAADTQYF.

The chain uses TRBV7-8 and TRBJ1-2, with D maybe TRBD1 (6 bases). Trimming pared 5 bases from V and 4 bases from J, leaving 11 bases between. The CDR3 covers 13 residues. CDR1 SGHVS and CDR2 FQNEAQ come from the germline V gene. The CDR3 spells CASSLGQLYGYTF. In nucleotides, the CDR3 is TGTGCCAGCAGCCTAGGACAGCTCTATGGCTACACCTTC.

Only one count was recorded for this clone. The chain links TRBV28 to TRBJ2-3; perhaps TRBD1 as D (6 bases). The V end lost 3 bases, the J end lost 0 bases, and 22 bases lay between the germline ends. The CDR3 totals 19 residues. The V gene's germline CDR1 is MDHEN and CDR2 SYDVKM. DNA of the CDR3: TGTGCCAGCAGTTTTTTCCTCCGCAGACAGGCGACTAGCACAGATACGCAGTATTTT. It codes for CASSFFLRRQATSTDTQYF.

In nucleotides, the CDR3 is TGTGCCAGCAGTCTCGGTGGGGGGAGGGAAAAACTGTTTTTT. Translated: CASSLGGGREKLFF. The rearrangement links TRBV6-5 to TRBJ1-4; a possible D gene is TRBD1 (5 bases). V lost 5 bases to trimming and J lost 8 bases, with 15 bases between them. Per the germline V gene, CDR1 is MNHEY and CDR2 is SVGAGI. The CDR3 length is 14 residues.

The chain employs TRBV11-2 and TRBJ1-6; TRBD1 matches at 8 bases. Germline lookup yields CDR1 SGHAT and CDR2 FQNNGV. The CDR3 has 14 amino acids. CDR3 sequence (DNA): TGTGCTACGAGACAGGGGCTAGGGAATTCACCCCTCCACTTT. Its translation is CATRQGLGNSPLHF.

V gene TRBV20-1 combines with J gene TRBJ2-7, with D possibly matching TRBD1 (5 bases). The germline V gene has CDR1 DFQATT and CDR2 SNEGSKA (reference sequence). The V and J ends lost 3 bases and 3 bases respectively, with 12 bases between them. The CDR3 spans 13 residues. The DNA for the CDR3 is TGCAGTGCTAGTCGGCCGCAGGGCTACGAGCAGTACTTC. Amino acids: CSASRPQGYEQYF.

The chain uses TRBV9 and TRBJ2-1; the D is unclear. The V end was cut by 2 bases, the J end by 5 bases, with 8 bases between. This CDR3 region has 13 residues. Germline loops: CDR1 SGDLS, CDR2 YYNGEE. The CDR3 coding sequence is TGTGCCAGCAGCGTCGCGGAGAACAATGAGCAGTTCTTC. Its translation is CASSVAENNEQFF.

V gene TRBV7-8 combines with J gene TRBJ2-1; possible D gene TRBD1, 7 bases. Trimming pared 5 bases from V and 0 bases from J, leaving 14 bases between. CDR1 and CDR2 from the germline V gene are SGHVS and FQNEAQ. The CDR3 covers 16 residues. The CDR3, as DNA: TGTGCCAGCAGCGGGACCCAGGGGGGCTCCTACAATGAGCAGTTCTTC. Amino acids: CASSGTQGGSYNEQFF.

This chain uses TRBV12-3 or TRBV12-4 with TRBJ1-4; tentative D call: TRBD1 (5 bases). The length of the CDR3 is 11 residues. Trimming removed 5 bases at V and 8 bases at J, with 6 bases between. The CDR3 is CASSGGEKLFF. CDR3 nucleotides: TGTGCCAGCAGTGGGGGGGAAAAACTGTTTTTT.

The genes are TRBV24-1 and TRBJ2-5, with 10 nucleotides matching TRBD2. The germline CDR1 and CDR2 sequences are KGHDR and SFDVKD. J gave up 1 base and V 3 bases, and 10 bases lay outside the gene matches. The CDR3 consists of 18 residues. This CDR3 reads CATSDRAGASGSQETQYF. Here the CDR3 DNA reads TGTGCCACCAGTGATCGGGCTGGTGCTAGCGGGAGCCAAGAGACCCAGTACTTC.